Each of the 27 T cell receptor beta chains below was sequenced from the same sample in a study of blood T cells in healthy people across ages. Through a sample-barcoded 5' primer and a J-beta primer mix, a second PCR was run for about 6 to 11 cycles. A single record per CDR3 protein comes from TCRdb applying MiXCR to the 5' RACE reads. The sample contains hundreds of thousands of distinct CDR3 sequences, roughly 21% of which appear only once. Source material: blood. These receptors all stem from a man aged 65 to 85 in good health.

The chain couples TRBV7-9 to TRBJ2-1, with 10 bases identical to TRBD1. J gave up 8 bases and V 2 bases, and 6 bases lay outside the gene matches. The length of the CDR3 is 15 residues. Germline V lookup: CDR1 SEHNR, CDR2 FQNEAQ (reference sequence). CDR3 amino acids: CASSLWTGGEDEQFF. CDR3 in DNA: TGTGCCAGCAGCTTATGGACAGGGGGGGAGGATGAGCAGTTCTTC. Drawing the rest from reference TRBV7-9 and TRBJ2-1, the complete variable domain is DTGVSQNPRHKITKRGQNVTFRCDPISEHNRLYWYRQTLGQGPEFLTYFQNEAQLEKSRLLSDRFSAERPKGSFSTLEIQRTEQGDSAMYLCASSLWTGGEDEQFFGPGTRLTVL.

This clonotype was seen a few times. The chain joins TRBV28 to TRBJ2-3; D perhaps matches TRBD1 (5 bases). V lost 6 bases, J lost 5 bases, and 12 bases lay in between. Per germline, CDR1 MDHEN and CDR2 SYDVKM. The CDR3 is 13 amino acids. CDR3 DNA: TGTGCCAGCAGGAGGCAAGGGGAAGATACGCAGTATTTT. It encodes CASRRQGEDTQYF. Variable domain in full (rest from reference TRBV28 and TRBJ2-3): DVKVTQSSRYLVKRTGEKVFLECVQDMDHENMFWYRQDPGLGLRLIYFSYDVKMKEKGDIPEGYSVSREKKERFSLILESASTNQTSMYLCASRRQGEDTQYFGPGTRLTVL.

This clonotype appeared a few times. The chain joins TRBV20-1 to TRBJ1-2; perhaps TRBD1 as D (5 bases). Germline loops: CDR1 DFQATT, CDR2 SNEGSKA (reference sequence). Trimming removed 5 bases from V and 4 bases from J, with 8 bases in between. This CDR3 region has 11 residues. The CDR3 nucleotides are TGCAGTGCTCAAGACAGCTATGGCTACACCTTC. This translates into CSAQDSYGYTF.

This clonotype was detected many times. As DNA, the CDR3 is TGTGCCATCATGGGGCAGGGCACAGATACGCAGTATTTT. This sequence encodes CAIMGQGTDTQYF. J is TRBJ2-3 and V is TRBV10-3; D might be TRBD1 (5 bases). Germline-derived CDR1 and CDR2 are ENHRY and SYGVKD. The CDR3 has 13 residues. Between the trimmed V and J ends, which lost 7 bases and 1 base, there was a span of 9 bases.

This clonotype was detected only a few times. The chain is built from TRBV27 and TRBJ2-7, with 8 bases that match TRBD2. The length of the CDR3 is 15 residues. The V segment lost 3 bases and the J segment 3 bases; nucleotides outside the gene matches: 7. In germline, CDR1 is MNHEY, CDR2 SMNVEV (reference sequence). The CDR3 here is CASSFGAGVVYEQYF. For the CDR3, the DNA is TGTGCCAGCAGTTTCGGAGCGGGAGTAGTCTACGAGCAGTACTTC.

The CDR3 protein is CASSGTGAVDTQYF. The CDR3 DNA is TGTGCCAGCAGTGGCACAGGGGCGGTAGATACGCAGTATTTT. The chain joins TRBV12-3 or TRBV12-4 to TRBJ2-3, with TRBD1 matching over 7 bases. The V and J ends lost 5 bases and 5 bases, in that order; junction bases with no gene match: 7. This CDR3 has 14 residues.

In its sample, this clonotype was seen a few times. The chain employs TRBV10-3 and TRBJ2-3; 8 bases are a match to TRBD1. Germline CDR1 ENHRY, CDR2 SYGVKD. J gave up 6 bases and V 3 bases, and 8 bases lay outside the gene matches. The CDR3 length is 15 residues. In DNA form, the CDR3 reads TGTGCCATCAGTGATTCCACCCAGGGGGCGGATACGCAGTATTTT. The encoded protein is CAISDSTQGADTQYF.

The gene calls are TRBV29-1 and TRBJ1-3; no reliable D call. Trimming removed 5 bases from V and 4 bases from J, with 6 bases in between. This CDR3 comprises 11 residues. CDR1 is SQVTM, CDR2 ANQGSEA, per germline. The CDR3 sequence is CSVQGGNTIYF. CDR3 DNA: TGCAGCGTTCAAGGGGGAAACACCATATATTTT.

This clonotype was detected only a few times. The rearrangement uses TRBV14 and TRBJ2-1; TRBD2 matches 13 bases. Looked up from germline, CDR1 is SGHDN and CDR2 is FVKESK. V trimming: 5 bases; J trimming: 7 bases; junction bases outside the gene matches: 5. The CDR3 has 15 amino acids. The CDR3 is CASSKTGLAGNEQFF. The CDR3 region has the DNA TGTGCCAGCAGCAAAACGGGACTAGCGGGAAATGAGCAGTTCTTC.

This clonotype was observed a few times. The V and J genes are TRBV6-1 and TRBJ2-1; 9 bases line up with TRBD2. Germline lookup yields CDR1 MNHNS and CDR2 SASEGT. The CDR3 extends over 15 amino acids. Unmatched junction bases numbered 10, after V lost 5 bases and J lost 8 bases. This CDR3 is CASSLSGRRTDEQFF. In nucleotides, the CDR3 is TGTGCCAGCAGTCTCAGCGGGAGGAGAACGGATGAGCAGTTCTTC.

The chain combines TRBV29-1 with TRBJ1-1; possible D gene TRBD1, 6 bases. This CDR3 has 13 amino acids. With 2 bases removed from V and 1 base from J, the gap between germline ends came to 8 bases. The germline V gene has CDR1 SQVTM and CDR2 ANQGSEA. CDR3 in DNA: TGCAGCGTTGAAACAGGGAGGAACACTGAAGCTTTCTTT. Its protein product is CSVETGRNTEAFF.

The chain is built from TRBV29-1 and TRBJ1-4, with D uncertain. This CDR3 has 14 amino acids. CDR1 is SQVTM, CDR2 ANQGSEA, per germline. Trimming pared 3 bases from V and 0 bases from J, leaving 8 bases between. CDR3 loop: CSVEGSSTNEKLFF. CDR3 nucleotides: TGCAGCGTTGAGGGGTCCTCAACTAATGAAAAACTGTTTTTT.

This clonotype was observed once. This may be a read error, as it is one base from a much larger clone. The chain recombines TRBV7-9 with TRBJ2-5, with TRBD2 identical over 9 bases. This CDR3 spans 14 amino acids. The germline V gene has CDR1 SEHNR and CDR2 FQNEAQ (reference sequence). CDR3 loop: CASLLAGPLETQHF. Here the CDR3 DNA reads TGTGCCAGTTTACTAGCGGGCCCTCTGGAGACCCAGCACTTC.

This clonotype was detected only a few times. The chain combines TRBV20-1 with TRBJ2-3; tentative D call: TRBD1 (5 bases). Germline CDR1 and CDR2: DFQATT and SNEGSKA (reference sequence). V gave up 4 bases and J gave up 0 bases, with 11 bases separating them. The CDR3 is 14 residues long. CDR3: CSAKTEVSTDTQYF. CDR3 DNA: TGCAGTGCTAAGACAGAAGTTAGCACAGATACGCAGTATTTT.

The chain uses TRBV24-1 and TRBJ2-3; no clear D. Trimming pared 12 bases from V and 4 bases from J, leaving 19 bases between. Germline assignment: CDR1 KGHDR and CDR2 SFDVKD. This CDR3 has 14 amino acids. The CDR3 nucleotides are TGTGCCCCCACCGGGCTTTCCGTCGCAGATACGCAGTATTTT. Its translation is CAPTGLSVADTQYF.

This clonotype was picked up a small number of times. The rearrangement uses TRBV4-1 and TRBJ2-5; D is unresolved. Germline V gene sequence: CDR1 MGHRA, CDR2 YSYEKL. The V end was cut by 3 bases, the J end by 5 bases, with 10 bases between. The CDR3 has 13 amino acids. CDR3 loop: CASSQWGRETQYF. Here the CDR3 DNA reads TGCGCCAGCAGCCAGTGGGGAAGGGAGACCCAGTACTTC.

V and J are TRBV20-1 and TRBJ2-5; D remains ambiguous. Germline-derived CDR1 and CDR2 are DFQATT and SNEGSKA (reference sequence). There are 14 residues in the CDR3. V was pared by 1 base and J by 2 bases, with 11 bases between. This chain's CDR3 is CSARVGSSQETQYF. The DNA for the CDR3 is TGCAGTGCTAGAGTGGGCAGTTCTCAAGAGACCCAGTACTTC.

CDR3 residues: CASSEGGRGDQPQHF. Here the CDR3 DNA reads TGTGCCAGCAGTGAAGGCGGGCGTGGGGATCAGCCCCAGCATTTT. The chain uses TRBV6-1 and TRBJ1-5; D is unclear. V was clipped by 1 base and J by 5 bases, with 12 bases between them. The germline gives CDR1 MNHNS, CDR2 SASEGT. CDR3 size: 15 residues.

The chain couples TRBV5-5 to TRBJ1-1, with D possibly matching TRBD1 (5 bases). Looked up from germline, CDR1 is SGHKS and CDR2 is YYEKEE (reference sequence). This CDR3 region has 15 residues. The V end was cut by 2 bases, the J end by 7 bases, with 18 bases between. The CDR3: CASSFPGRAKIEAFF. As DNA, the CDR3 is TGTGCCAGCAGCTTCCCCGGCAGGGCGAAAATTGAAGCTTTCTTT.

This clonotype was detected only a few times. The CDR3 is CSADRGADTEAFF. The CDR3 DNA follows: TGCAGTGCTGACAGGGGGGCCGACACTGAAGCTTTCTTT. The rearrangement uses TRBV20-1 and TRBJ1-1; 9 nucleotides align to TRBD1. Germline assignment: CDR1 DFQATT and CDR2 SNEGSKA (reference sequence). V was pared by 5 bases and J by 3 bases, with 4 bases of the junction left unmatched. The CDR3 has 13 residues.

The sample holds a few counts of this clonotype. The chain recombines TRBV4-3 with TRBJ2-7, with 7 bases lining up with TRBD2. CDR1 and CDR2 (germline): LGHNA, YSLEER. After removal of 0 bases from V and 2 bases from J, the junction contained 4 bases not matched to a gene. This CDR3 region has 15 residues. The chain's CDR3 is CASSQERGLAYEQYF. The CDR3 DNA reads TGCGCCAGCAGCCAAGAGCGGGGGTTGGCCTACGAGCAGTACTTC.

With regard to this clonotype: The junction does not match germline at one end; this may be a read error. CDR3 residues: CSFDPPRRAETQYF. The CDR3 bases are TGCAGCTTTGACCCCCCTCGGCGAGCGGAGACCCAGTACTTC. The V and J genes are TRBV29-1 and TRBJ2-5, with D unresolved. The CDR3 is 14 residues long. Germline CDR1 is SQVTM and CDR2 is ANQGSEA.

This clonotype was seen a handful of times. The chain combines TRBV20-1 with TRBJ2-4; D is possibly TRBD2 (5 bases). This CDR3 comprises 17 residues. Trimming removed 1 base from V and 0 bases from J, with 16 bases in between. Germline V gene lookup returns CDR1 DFQATT and CDR2 SNEGSKA (reference sequence). The CDR3: CSARAPGLSLAKNIQYF. CDR3 sequence (DNA): TGCAGTGCTAGAGCCCCCGGACTTTCTCTAGCCAAAAACATTCAGTACTTC.

The chain has TRBV5-5 and TRBJ2-2, with 9 bases aligning to TRBD2. Losses at the gene ends were 3 bases for V and 4 bases for J; bases not matched to a gene: 7. Germline CDR1 and CDR2: SGHKS and YYEKEE (reference sequence). The CDR3 covers 16 residues. The CDR3 sequence is CASSSLAGDGTGELFF. In DNA, the CDR3 is TGTGCCAGCAGCTCGTTAGCGGGAGACGGCACCGGGGAGCTGTTTTTT.

The chain joins TRBV7-3 to TRBJ2-3, with 12 bases aligning to TRBD1. The V segment lost 0 bases and the J segment 10 bases; nucleotides outside the gene matches: 2. CDR3 length: 14 residues. Germline V CDR1 and CDR2: SGHTA, FQGTGA. This CDR3 reads CASSLTGTGGPQYF. CDR3 in DNA: TGTGCCAGCAGCTTAACCGGGACAGGGGGCCCGCAGTATTTT.

This chain joins TRBV25-1 and TRBJ1-1; D ambiguous. Trimming cost V 6 bases and J 1 base, with 18 bases left between them. Germline loops: CDR1 MGHDK, CDR2 SYGVNS. The CDR3 runs 16 residues. The CDR3 reads CASSSYSGPANTEAFF. The CDR3 nucleotides are TGTGCCAGCAGCTCATACAGCGGACCCGCGAACACTGAAGCTTTCTTT.

The chain uses TRBV7-6 and TRBJ2-1; D is possibly TRBD1 or TRBD2 (5 bases each). The ends were cut back, 3 bases at V and 13 bases at J, with 10 bases in the middle. Per the germline V gene, CDR1 is SGHVS and CDR2 is FNYEAQ. This CDR3 contains 11 residues. The CDR3 coding sequence is TGTGCCAGCAGCTTGCCGGGACCTCAGTTCTTC. Translated, it gives CASSLPGPQFF.